This paragraph covers one T cell receptor (beta chain) sequence. These data originate in a study of control samples from healthy donors and cancer patients. Germline V gene data show CDR1 as SGHNT and CDR2 as YYREEE (reference sequence). V shed 4 bases and J 2 bases; nucleotides not matched to a gene: 6. This CDR3 contains 16 residues. Profiled with immunoSEQ multiplex PCR; TCRdb holds only in-frame clones, not every one. The data contain about 170,000 clones, 91% of them singletons. The receptor's source is a woman aged 40 to 50 in good health. Sequencing was carried out using blood. The rearrangement uses TRBV5-4 and TRBJ2-5; 12 positions match TRBD2. In nucleotides, the CDR3 is TGTGCCAGCAGCCTAACTAGCGGGGGGCGGCAAGAGACCCAGTACTTC. Encoded protein: CASSLTSGGRQETQYF.